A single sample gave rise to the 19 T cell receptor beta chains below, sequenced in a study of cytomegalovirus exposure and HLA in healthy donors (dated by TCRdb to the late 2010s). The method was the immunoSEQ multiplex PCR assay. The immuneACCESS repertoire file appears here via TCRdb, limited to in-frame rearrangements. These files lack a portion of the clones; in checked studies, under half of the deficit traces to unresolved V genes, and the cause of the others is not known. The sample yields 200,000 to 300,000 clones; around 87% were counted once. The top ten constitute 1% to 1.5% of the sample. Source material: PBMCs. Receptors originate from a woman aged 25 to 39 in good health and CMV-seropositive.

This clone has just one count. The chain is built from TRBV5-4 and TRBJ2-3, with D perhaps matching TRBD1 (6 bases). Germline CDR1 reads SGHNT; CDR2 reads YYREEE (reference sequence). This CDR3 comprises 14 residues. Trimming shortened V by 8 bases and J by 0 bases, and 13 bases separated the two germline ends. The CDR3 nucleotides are TGTGCCAGTTCAGGGGTCCTTAGCACAGATACGCAGTATTTT. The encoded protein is CASSGVLSTDTQYF.

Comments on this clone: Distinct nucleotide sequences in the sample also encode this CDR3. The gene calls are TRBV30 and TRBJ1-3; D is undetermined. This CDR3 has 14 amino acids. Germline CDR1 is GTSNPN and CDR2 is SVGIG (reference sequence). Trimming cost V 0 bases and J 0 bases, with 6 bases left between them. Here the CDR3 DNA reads TGTGCCTGGAGTGTTGGCAGCTCTGGAAACACCATATATTTT. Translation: CAWSVGSSGNTIYF.

The CDR3 sequence: CAWSYSYGYTF. In nucleotides, the CDR3 is TGTGCCTGGAGTTACAGCTATGGCTACACCTTC. The chain combines TRBV30 with TRBJ1-2; D is ambiguous. This CDR3 is built from 11 residues. V was pared by 2 bases and J by 4 bases, with 5 bases between. Germline V lookup: CDR1 GTSNPN, CDR2 SVGIG (reference sequence).

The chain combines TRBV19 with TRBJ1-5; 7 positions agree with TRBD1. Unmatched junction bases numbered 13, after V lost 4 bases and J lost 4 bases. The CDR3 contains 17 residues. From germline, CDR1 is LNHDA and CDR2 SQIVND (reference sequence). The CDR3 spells CASSTGNRGPLNQPQHF. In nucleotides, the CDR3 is TGTGCCAGTAGTACGGGAAACAGGGGACCTTTAAATCAGCCCCAGCATTTT.

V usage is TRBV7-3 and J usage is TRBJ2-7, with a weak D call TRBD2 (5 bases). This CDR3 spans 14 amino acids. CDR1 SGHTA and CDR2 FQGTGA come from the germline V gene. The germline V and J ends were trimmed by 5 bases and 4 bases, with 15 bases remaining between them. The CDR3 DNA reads TGTGCCAGCAGCGAAAGCCCGGGGATATACGAGCAGTACTTC. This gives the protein CASSESPGIYEQYF.

The CDR3 protein is CASSELSPPFSGANVLTF. The CDR3 nucleotides are TGTGCCAGCAGTGAACTTTCCCCCCCCTTCTCTGGGGCCAACGTCCTGACTTTC. The chain has TRBV2 and TRBJ2-6, with D uncertain. CDR1 SNHLY and CDR2 FYNNEI come from the germline V gene. The germline V and J ends were trimmed by 2 bases and 0 bases, with 14 bases remaining between them. This CDR3 contains 18 residues.

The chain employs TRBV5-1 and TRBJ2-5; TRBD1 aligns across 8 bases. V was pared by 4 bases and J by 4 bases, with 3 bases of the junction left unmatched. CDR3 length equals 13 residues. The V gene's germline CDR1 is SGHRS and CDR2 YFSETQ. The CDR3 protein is CASSVDRGETQYF. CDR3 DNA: TGCGCCAGCAGCGTAGACAGGGGAGAGACCCAGTACTTC.

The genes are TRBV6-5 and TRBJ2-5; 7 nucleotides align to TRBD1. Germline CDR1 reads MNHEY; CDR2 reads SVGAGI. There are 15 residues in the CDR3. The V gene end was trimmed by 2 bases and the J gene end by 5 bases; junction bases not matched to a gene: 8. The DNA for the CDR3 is TGTGCCAGCAGTTACGGACCGACAGGGCGGGAGACCCAGTACTTC. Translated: CASSYGPTGRETQYF.

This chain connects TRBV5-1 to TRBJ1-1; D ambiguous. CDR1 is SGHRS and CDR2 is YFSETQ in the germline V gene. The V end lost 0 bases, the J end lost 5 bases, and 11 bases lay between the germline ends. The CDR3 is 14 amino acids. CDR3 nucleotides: TGCGCCAGCAGCTTGGGAGCTGAGGGAACTGAAGCTTTCTTT. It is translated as CASSLGAEGTEAFF.

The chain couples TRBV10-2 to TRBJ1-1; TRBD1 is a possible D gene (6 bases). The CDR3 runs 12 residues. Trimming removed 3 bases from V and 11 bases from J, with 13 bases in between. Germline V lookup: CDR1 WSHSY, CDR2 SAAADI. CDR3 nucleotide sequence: TGCGCCAGCAGTGATTTGGACAGCCGGGCTTTCTTT. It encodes CASSDLDSRAFF.

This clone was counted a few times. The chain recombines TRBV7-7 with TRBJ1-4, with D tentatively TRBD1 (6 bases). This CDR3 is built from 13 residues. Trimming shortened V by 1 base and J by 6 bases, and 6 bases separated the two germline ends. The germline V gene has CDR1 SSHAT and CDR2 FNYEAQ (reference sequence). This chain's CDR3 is CASSLDRDEKLFF. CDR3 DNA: TGTGCCAGCAGCTTAGACAGGGATGAAAAACTGTTTTTT.

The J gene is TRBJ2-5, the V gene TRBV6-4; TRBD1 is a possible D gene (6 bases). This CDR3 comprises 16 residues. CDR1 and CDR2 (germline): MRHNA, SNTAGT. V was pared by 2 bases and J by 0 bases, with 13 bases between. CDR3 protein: CASSDPRDTNQETQYF. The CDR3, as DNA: TGTGCCAGCAGTGACCCCCGGGACACCAACCAAGAGACCCAGTACTTC.

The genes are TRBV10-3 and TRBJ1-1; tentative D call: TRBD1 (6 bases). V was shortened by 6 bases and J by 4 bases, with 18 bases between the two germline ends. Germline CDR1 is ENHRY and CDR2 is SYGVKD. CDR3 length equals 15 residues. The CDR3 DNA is TGTGCCATCAGCGCCACACAGGGCATGGGCACTGAAGCTTTCTTT. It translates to CAISATQGMGTEAFF.

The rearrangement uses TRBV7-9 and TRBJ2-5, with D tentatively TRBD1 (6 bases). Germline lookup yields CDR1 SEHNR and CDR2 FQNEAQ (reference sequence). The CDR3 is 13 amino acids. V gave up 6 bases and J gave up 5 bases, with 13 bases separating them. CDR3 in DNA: TGTGCCAGCAGACAGGGACCCGGGGAGACCCAGTACTTC. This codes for CASRQGPGETQYF.

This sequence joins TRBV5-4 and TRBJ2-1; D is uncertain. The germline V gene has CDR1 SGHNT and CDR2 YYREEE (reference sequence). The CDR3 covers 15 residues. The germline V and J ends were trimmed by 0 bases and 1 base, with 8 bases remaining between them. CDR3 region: CASSLVGRSYNEQFF. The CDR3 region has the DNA TGTGCCAGCAGCTTGGTGGGCAGATCCTACAATGAGCAGTTCTTC.

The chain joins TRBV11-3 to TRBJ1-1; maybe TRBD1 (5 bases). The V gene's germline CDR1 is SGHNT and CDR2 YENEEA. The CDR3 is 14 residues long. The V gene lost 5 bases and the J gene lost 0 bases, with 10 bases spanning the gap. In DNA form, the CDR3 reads TGTGCCAGCAGCCGATCGACAGTGAACACTGAAGCTTTCTTT. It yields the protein CASSRSTVNTEAFF.

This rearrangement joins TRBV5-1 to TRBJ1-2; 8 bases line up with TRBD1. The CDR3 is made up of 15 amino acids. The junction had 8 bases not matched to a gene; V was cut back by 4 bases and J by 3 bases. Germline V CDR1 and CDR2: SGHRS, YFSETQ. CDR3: CASSPTGAPDYGYTF. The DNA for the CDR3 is TGCGCCAGCAGCCCGACAGGGGCCCCTGACTATGGCTACACCTTC.

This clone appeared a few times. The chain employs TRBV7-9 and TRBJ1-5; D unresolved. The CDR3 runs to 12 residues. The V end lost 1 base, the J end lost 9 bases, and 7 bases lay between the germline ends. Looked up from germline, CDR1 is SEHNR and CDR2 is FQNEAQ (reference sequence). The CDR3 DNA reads TGTGCCAGCAGCTTAGAGCAACCGCCCCAGCATTTT. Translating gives CASSLEQPPQHF.

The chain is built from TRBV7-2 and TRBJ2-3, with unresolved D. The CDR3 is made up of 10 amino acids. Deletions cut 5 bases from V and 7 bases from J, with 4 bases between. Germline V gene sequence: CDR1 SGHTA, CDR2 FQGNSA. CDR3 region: CASSLYTQYF. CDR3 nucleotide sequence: TGTGCCAGCAGCCTCTATACGCAGTATTTT.